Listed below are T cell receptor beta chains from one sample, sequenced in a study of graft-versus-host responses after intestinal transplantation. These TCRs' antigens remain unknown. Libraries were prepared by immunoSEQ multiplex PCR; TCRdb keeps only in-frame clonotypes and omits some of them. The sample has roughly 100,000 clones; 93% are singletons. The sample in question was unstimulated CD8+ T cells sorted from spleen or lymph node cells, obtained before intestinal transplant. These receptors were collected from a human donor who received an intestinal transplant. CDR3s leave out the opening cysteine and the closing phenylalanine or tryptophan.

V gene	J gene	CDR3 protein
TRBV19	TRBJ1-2	ASSIRVVGAGIGYT
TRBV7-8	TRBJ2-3	ASSPSTGLAYTQY
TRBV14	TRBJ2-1	ASSQDSGSYNEQF
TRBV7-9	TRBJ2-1	ASRVGDNEQF
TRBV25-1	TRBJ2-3	ASSEVLAGGWDTQY
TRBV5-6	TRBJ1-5	ASSRYSTGGNQPQH
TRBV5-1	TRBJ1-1	ASSWDLNVEAF
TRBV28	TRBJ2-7	ASSTSGSNYEQY
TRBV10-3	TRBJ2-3	AISDAPSTDTQY
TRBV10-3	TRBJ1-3	AIRRGPWDGISGNTIY
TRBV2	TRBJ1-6	ASRGGRGSSYNSPLH
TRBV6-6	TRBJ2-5	ASSPEGQVQETQY
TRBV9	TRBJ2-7	ASSGSRGLAGGYEQY
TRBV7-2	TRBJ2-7	ASSLGTPGEQY
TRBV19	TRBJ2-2	ATSQYGQGAPDAGELF
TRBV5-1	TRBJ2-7	ASSHEDRGHEQY
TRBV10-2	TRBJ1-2	ASSEGGDCT
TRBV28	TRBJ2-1	ASSLMGNNEQF
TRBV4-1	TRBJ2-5	ASSQGGGGGAGETQY
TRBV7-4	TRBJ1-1	ASSFTDRHTEAF
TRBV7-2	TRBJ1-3	ASSLDRDSGNTIY
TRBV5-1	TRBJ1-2	ASSPHQSDGNYGYT
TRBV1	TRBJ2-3	TSSQAQPGLAGVWTDTQY
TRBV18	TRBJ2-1	ASSLIPSGGTNEQF
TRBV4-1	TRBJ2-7	ASSQDKGYEQY
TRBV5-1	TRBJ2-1	ASSSRDRGPIYNEQF
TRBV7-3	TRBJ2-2	ASSLLLGAGELF
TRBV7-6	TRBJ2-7	ASSLGLRGSYEQY
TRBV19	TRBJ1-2	ASSIGQPGYT
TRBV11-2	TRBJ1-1	ASSLFGFATEAF
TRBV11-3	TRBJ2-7	ASSLGPLEAGGFEQY
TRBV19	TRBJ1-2	ASSIDHPGVGGVT
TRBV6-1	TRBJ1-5	ASSEAPGKNQPQH
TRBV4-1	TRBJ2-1	ASSRGGYNEQF
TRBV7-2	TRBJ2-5	ASSLMGRGLETQY
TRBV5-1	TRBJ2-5	ASSLDTISGETQY
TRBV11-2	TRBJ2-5	ASSWVGGGQETQY